The 12 T cell receptor beta chains in this list originate from one sample, sequenced in a study of T cells in Graves' hyperthyroidism and ophthalmopathy. Amplification of TCR beta CDR3 regions used RNA as the template. With the HTBI primer set, the TCR CDR3 went through a first round of RT-PCR. Each CDR3 protein is one row after TCRdb ran MiXCR on the multiplex PCR reads. The sample has 300,000 or so distinct CDR3 sequences, more than 15% seen once. Source material: blood. The receptors were sampled from a woman between 55 and 75 years old with Graves' ophthalmopathy.

Ten or more counts support this clonotype. The chain recombines TRBV2 with TRBJ2-2; D perhaps matches TRBD2 (6 bases). The CDR3 spans 14 residues. Trimming left V 8 bases short and J 4 bases short, with 14 bases between. CDR1 and CDR2 from the germline V gene are SNHLY and FYNNEI. The CDR3 reads CASRTSLATGELFF. The CDR3 region has the DNA TGTGCCAGCCGAACTAGCCTCGCCACCGGGGAGCTGTTTTTT.

This chain joins TRBV12-5 and TRBJ2-5; 7 bases agree with TRBD1. CDR1 LGHNT and CDR2 FRNRAP come from the germline V gene. The J segment lost 4 bases and the V segment lost 0 bases, leaving 5 bases of the junction unmatched. There are 15 residues in the CDR3. The CDR3 sequence: CASGLVQGPGETQYF. Written as DNA, the CDR3 is TGTGCTAGTGGTTTGGTACAGGGGCCCGGAGAGACCCAGTACTTC.

This clonotype was counted only a few times. This chain connects TRBV6-5 to TRBJ2-1; TRBD1 agrees at 10 bases. Germline trimming cut 4 bases from V and 10 bases from J; bases unmatched to any gene: 10. CDR3 length: 15 amino acids. Germline V CDR1 and CDR2: MNHEY, SVGAGI. CDR3 region: CASSSGTGAFGEQFF. The CDR3 DNA reads TGTGCCAGCAGTTCCGGGACAGGGGCCTTCGGGGAGCAGTTCTTC.

The chain combines TRBV7-3 with TRBJ2-3; D possibly uses TRBD1 or TRBD2 (5 bases each). Germline V lookup: CDR1 SGHTA, CDR2 FQGTGA. V was clipped by 4 bases and J by 8 bases, with 16 bases between them. The CDR3 is 14 amino acids. CDR3 DNA: TGTGCCAGCAGCTATGGACTCGGGGACCCTACGCAGTATTTT. It encodes CASSYGLGDPTQYF.

This clonotype occurred many times. The chain has TRBV5-1 and TRBJ1-2; unclear D gene. The CDR3 runs 13 residues. Trimming cost V 0 bases and J 5 bases, with 8 bases left between them. Germline assignment: CDR1 SGHRS and CDR2 YFSETQ. The CDR3 coding sequence is TGCGCCAGCAGCTTGGAGCGCGGTTATGGCTACACCTTC. The encoded protein is CASSLERGYGYTF.

This clonotype has at least ten counts. The chain combines TRBV12-3 or TRBV12-4 with TRBJ2-2; D remains unclear. CDR3 length: 13 amino acids. V was shortened by 5 bases and J by 6 bases, with 10 bases between the two germline ends. The CDR3 sequence is CASSEQSAGELFF. CDR3 in DNA: TGTGCCAGCAGTGAACAGAGCGCCGGGGAGCTGTTTTTT.

The J gene is TRBJ2-1, the V gene TRBV28; D is perhaps TRBD1 (6 bases). The CDR3 consists of 12 residues. V lost 8 bases, J lost 16 bases, and 21 bases lay in between. The germline V gene encodes CDR1 MDHEN and CDR2 SYDVKM. The CDR3 nucleotides are TGTGCCAGCCTCGGAGCCGGGGACAAGCGCTTCTTC. Translated: CASLGAGDKRFF.

The chain carries TRBV28 and TRBJ2-1; TRBD2 agrees at 7 bases. After removal of 2 bases from V and 12 bases from J, the junction contained 13 bases not matched to a gene. This CDR3 spans 15 amino acids. Germline assignment: CDR1 MDHEN and CDR2 SYDVKM. Here the CDR3 reads CASSLGGRADGGQFF. In DNA, the CDR3 is TGTGCCAGCAGTTTAGGGGGGAGGGCTGACGGTGGGCAGTTCTTC.

The sample holds many counts of this clonotype. The V call is TRBV28, the J call TRBJ1-1, with a tentative D call TRBD1 (5 bases). Per germline, CDR1 MDHEN and CDR2 SYDVKM. The CDR3 runs 17 residues. The V end was cut by 5 bases, the J end by 0 bases, with 19 bases between. The CDR3 DNA reads as TGTGCCAGCAGTCCGCCTCCGGGACTCTCTATGAACACTGAAGCTTTCTTT. This codes for CASSPPPGLSMNTEAFF.

This clonotype was counted at least ten times. This chain uses TRBV2 with TRBJ1-2; unclear D gene. The CDR3 spans 16 residues. V shed 6 bases and J shed 1 base, with 18 bases lying between them. The germline V gene encodes CDR1 SNHLY and CDR2 FYNNEI. The CDR3: CASSSSILAYNYGYTF. CDR3 nucleotide sequence: TGTGCCAGCAGCTCGAGTATCCTGGCCTATAACTATGGCTACACCTTC. Full variable domain (remainder filled in from reference TRBV2 and TRBJ1-2): EPEVTQTPSHQVTQMGQEVILRCVPISNHLYFYWYRQILGQKVEFLVSFYNNEISEKSEIFDDQFSVERPDGSNFTLKIRSTKLEDSAMYFCASSSSILAYNYGYTFGSGTRLTVV.

A single count supports this clonotype. Given the absence of the conserved phenylalanine or tryptophan at the CDR3 end, a read error is likely. The CDR3 region is CASIPQVGLGTDTQYL. The CDR3 nucleotides read TGTGCCAGCATTCCGCAGGTGGGACTTGGCACAGATACGCAGTATCTT. The rearrangement links TRBV6-2 or TRBV6-3 to TRBJ2-3; a weak D match, TRBD2 (6 bases). The CDR3 is made up of 16 amino acids. Trimming removed 7 bases at V and 1 base at J, with 18 bases between. CDR1 is MNHEY, CDR2 SVGEGT, per germline.

This clonotype was counted at least ten times. This rearrangement joins TRBV20-1 to TRBJ2-3; D is ambiguous. CDR1 is DFQATT, CDR2 SNEGSKA, per germline (reference sequence). The CDR3 is 13 residues long. V was trimmed by 3 bases and J by 2 bases, leaving 9 bases between them. In DNA form, the CDR3 reads TGCAGTGCTAGTGTAGGGAACACAGATACGCAGTATTTT. Translation: CSASVGNTDTQYF.